The source of this T cell receptor beta chain is a study of blood T cell repertoires in COVID-19. Using immunoSEQ multiplex PCR, the repertoire was profiled, and TCRdb retains in-frame clones only, with some absent. Counted here are about 200,000 clones, 86% occurring once; the ten biggest clones make up 2% to 2.5%. The source of this sequence is a young man who had recovered from COVID-19. Sequencing input: peripheral blood.

The CDR3 nucleotides are TGTGCCAGCAGTGAAGATTTCGGGGGGCTACCCTACGAGCAGTACTTC. Amino acid sequence: CASSEDFGGLPYEQYF. The rearrangement uses TRBV25-1 and TRBJ2-7; maybe TRBD2 (7 bases). The germline V and J ends were trimmed by 2 bases and 2 bases, with 16 bases remaining between them. The CDR3 runs 16 residues. From germline, CDR1 is MGHDK and CDR2 SYGVNS.